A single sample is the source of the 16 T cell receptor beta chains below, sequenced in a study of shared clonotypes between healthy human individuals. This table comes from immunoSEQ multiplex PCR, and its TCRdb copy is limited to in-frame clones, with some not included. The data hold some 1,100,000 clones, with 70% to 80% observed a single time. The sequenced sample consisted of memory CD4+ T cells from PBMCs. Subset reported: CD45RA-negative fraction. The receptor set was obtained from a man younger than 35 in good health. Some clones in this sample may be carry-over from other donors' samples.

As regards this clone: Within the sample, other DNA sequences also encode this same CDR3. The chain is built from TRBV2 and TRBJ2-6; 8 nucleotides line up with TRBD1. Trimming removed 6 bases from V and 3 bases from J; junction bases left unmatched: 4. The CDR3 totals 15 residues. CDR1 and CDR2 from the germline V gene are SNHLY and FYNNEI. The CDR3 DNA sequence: TGTGCCAGCAGCGAGACAGGGGTTGGGGCCAACGTCCTGACTTTC. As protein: CASSETGVGANVLTF.

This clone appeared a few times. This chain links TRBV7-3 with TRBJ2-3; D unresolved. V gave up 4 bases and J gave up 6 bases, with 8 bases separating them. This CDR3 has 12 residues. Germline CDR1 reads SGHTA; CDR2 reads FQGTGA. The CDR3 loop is CASSSISDTQYF. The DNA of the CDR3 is TGTGCCAGCAGCTCGATTTCGGATACGCAGTATTTT.

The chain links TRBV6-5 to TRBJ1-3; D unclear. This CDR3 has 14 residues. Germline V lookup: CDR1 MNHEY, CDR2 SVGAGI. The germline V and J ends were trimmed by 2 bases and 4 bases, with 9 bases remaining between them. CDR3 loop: CASSYETPGNTIYF. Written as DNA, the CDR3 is TGTGCCAGCAGTTACGAGACACCCGGAAACACCATATATTTT.

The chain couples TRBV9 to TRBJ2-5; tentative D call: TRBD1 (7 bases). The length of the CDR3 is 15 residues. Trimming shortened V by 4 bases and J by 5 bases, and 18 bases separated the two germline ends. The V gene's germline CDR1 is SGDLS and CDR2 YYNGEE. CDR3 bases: TGTGCCAGCAGCCCTCAGGGGGGTTCGGGGGAGACCCAGTACTTC. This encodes CASSPQGGSGETQYF.

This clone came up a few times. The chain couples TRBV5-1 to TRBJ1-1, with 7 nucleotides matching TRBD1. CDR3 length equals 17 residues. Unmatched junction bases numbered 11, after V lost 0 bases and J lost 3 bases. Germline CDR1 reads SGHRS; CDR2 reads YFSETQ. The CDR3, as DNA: TGCGCCAGCAGCTTGGGAAGGGGGCTGGGGTATGACACTGAAGCTTTCTTT. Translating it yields CASSLGRGLGYDTEAFF.

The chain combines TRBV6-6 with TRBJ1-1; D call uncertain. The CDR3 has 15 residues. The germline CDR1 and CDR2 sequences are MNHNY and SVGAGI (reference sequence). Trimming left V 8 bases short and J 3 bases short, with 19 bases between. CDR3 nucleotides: TGTGCCAGCTCTTTTATCCAGGCCGTGCACACTGAAGCTTTCTTT. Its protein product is CASSFIQAVHTEAFF.

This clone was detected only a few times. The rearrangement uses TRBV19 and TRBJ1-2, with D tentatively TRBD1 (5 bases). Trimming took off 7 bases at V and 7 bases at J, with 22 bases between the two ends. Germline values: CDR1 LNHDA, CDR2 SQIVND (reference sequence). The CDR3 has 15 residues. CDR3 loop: CASTIGPAGEGGYTF. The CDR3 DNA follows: TGTGCCAGTACCATAGGACCCGCGGGGGAGGGTGGCTACACCTTC. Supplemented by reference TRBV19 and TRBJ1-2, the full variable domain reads DGGITQSPKYLFRKEGQNVTLSCEQNLNHDAMYWYRQDPGQGLRLIYYSQIVNDFQKGDIAEGYSVSREKKESFPLTVTSAQKNPTAFYLCASTIGPAGEGGYTFGSGTRLTVV.

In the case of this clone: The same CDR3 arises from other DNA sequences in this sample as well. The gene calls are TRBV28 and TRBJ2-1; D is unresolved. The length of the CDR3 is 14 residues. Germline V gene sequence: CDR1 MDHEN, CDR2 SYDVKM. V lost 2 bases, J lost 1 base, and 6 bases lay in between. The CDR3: CASSLTGSYNEQFF. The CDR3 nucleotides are TGTGCCAGCAGTTTAACCGGGTCCTACAATGAGCAGTTCTTC.

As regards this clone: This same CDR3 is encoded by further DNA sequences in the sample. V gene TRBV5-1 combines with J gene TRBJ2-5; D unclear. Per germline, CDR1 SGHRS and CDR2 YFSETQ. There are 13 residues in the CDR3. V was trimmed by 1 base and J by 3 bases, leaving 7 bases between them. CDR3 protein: CASSLTPKETQYF. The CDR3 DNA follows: TGCGCCAGCAGCTTGACTCCAAAAGAGACCCAGTACTTC.

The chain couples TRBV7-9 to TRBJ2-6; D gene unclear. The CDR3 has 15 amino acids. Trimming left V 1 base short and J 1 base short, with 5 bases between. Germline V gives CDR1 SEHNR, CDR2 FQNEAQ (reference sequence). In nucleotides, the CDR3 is TGTGCCAGCAGCTTAGTACAGTCTGGGGCCAACGTCCTGACTTTC. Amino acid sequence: CASSLVQSGANVLTF.

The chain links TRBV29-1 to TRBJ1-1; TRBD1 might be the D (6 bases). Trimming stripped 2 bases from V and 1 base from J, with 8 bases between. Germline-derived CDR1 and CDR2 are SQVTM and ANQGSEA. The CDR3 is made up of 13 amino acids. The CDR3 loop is CSVEPQGNTEAFF. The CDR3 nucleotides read TGCAGCGTTGAACCACAGGGGAACACTGAAGCTTTCTTT.

In DNA form, the CDR3 reads TGTGCCAGCAGCGTAGAGGGCAGTTGGGGCAATCAGCCCCAGCATTTT. It translates to CASSVEGSWGNQPQHF. V gene TRBV9 combines with J gene TRBJ1-5, with D unresolved. V lost 0 bases and J lost 2, with 12 bases in between. The CDR3 consists of 16 residues. Germline CDR1 and CDR2: SGDLS and YYNGEE.

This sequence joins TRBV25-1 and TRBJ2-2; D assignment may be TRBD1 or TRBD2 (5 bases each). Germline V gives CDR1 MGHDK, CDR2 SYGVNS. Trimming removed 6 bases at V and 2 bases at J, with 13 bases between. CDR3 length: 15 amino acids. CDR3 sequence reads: CASRGPKSNTGELFF. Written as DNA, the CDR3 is TGTGCCAGCAGGGGACCCAAGTCCAACACCGGGGAGCTGTTTTTT.

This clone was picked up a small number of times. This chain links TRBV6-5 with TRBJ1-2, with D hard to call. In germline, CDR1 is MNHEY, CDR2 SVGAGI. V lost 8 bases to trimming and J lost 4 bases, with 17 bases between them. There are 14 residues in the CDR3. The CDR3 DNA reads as TGTGCCAGCCGGTATTCAGTTCGAACCTATGGCTACACCTTC. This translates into CASRYSVRTYGYTF.

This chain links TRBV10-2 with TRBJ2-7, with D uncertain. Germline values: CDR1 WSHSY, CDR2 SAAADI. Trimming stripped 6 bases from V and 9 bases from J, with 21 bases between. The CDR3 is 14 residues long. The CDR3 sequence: CASSIGGPLRAQYF. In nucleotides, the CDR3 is TGCGCCAGCAGCATCGGCGGACCTCTACGAGCGCAGTACTTC.

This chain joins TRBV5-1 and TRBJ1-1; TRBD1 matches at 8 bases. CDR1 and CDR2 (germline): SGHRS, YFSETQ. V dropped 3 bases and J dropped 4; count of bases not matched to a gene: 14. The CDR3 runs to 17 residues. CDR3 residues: CASSSTKGTGGVTEAFF. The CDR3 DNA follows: TGCGCCAGCAGCTCAACCAAAGGAACAGGGGGGGTCACTGAAGCTTTCTTT.